A single sample gave rise to the 18 T cell receptor beta chains below, sequenced in a study of blood T cell repertoires in COVID-19. The method was immunoSEQ multiplex PCR; TCRdb's version includes in-frame clones alone and lacks a portion of them. This sample has some 99,000 clones, with roughly 80% found just once. Sequencing was performed on peripheral blood. The origin of the receptors is an elderly woman with acute or convalescent COVID-19.

The V call is TRBV2, the J call TRBJ2-7; 7 nucleotides line up with TRBD2. Germline loops: CDR1 SNHLY, CDR2 FYNNEI. The CDR3 covers 15 residues. The V segment lost 4 bases and the J segment 6 bases; nucleotides outside the gene matches: 12. The CDR3 bases are TGTGCCAGCAGTGGGGGGGGAGCGGTACCCCTCGAGCAGTACTTC. Its translation: CASSGGGAVPLEQYF.

This clone occurred a few times. The chain joins TRBV12-5 to TRBJ1-2; D is perhaps TRBD1 (5 bases). Germline assignment: CDR1 LGHNT and CDR2 FRNRAP. Trimming cost V 0 bases and J 7 bases, with 18 bases left between them. CDR3 length equals 16 residues. The CDR3, as DNA: TGTGCTAGTGGTTTGGTACGGGCAGGGTCCTTGGCTGGCTACACCTTC. Residues: CASGLVRAGSLAGYTF.

The V gene is TRBV21-1, the J gene TRBJ1-2; the tabulated D call, TRBD1, remains unverified against the DNA. TRBV21-1 is reported as a pseudogene. The CDR3 has 11 residues. Written as DNA, the CDR3 is TGTGCCTGGGGACAGGTCGTCGGCTACACCTTC. It is translated as CAWGQVVGYTF.

This chain joins TRBV4-2 and TRBJ1-2; no firm D call. Between the trimmed V and J ends, which lost 3 bases and 5 bases, there was a span of 16 bases. The CDR3 totals 15 residues. The germline gives CDR1 LGHNA, CDR2 YNFKEQ. The CDR3: CASSQAAEPIYGYTF. CDR3 DNA sequence: TGTGCCAGCAGCCAGGCGGCAGAACCTATTTATGGCTACACCTTC.

CDR3 coding DNA: TGTGCCAGCAGCTTCAGGGGGATGAAGACAGATACGCAGTATTTT. Protein sequence: CASSFRGMKTDTQYF. The rearrangement links TRBV7-2 to TRBJ2-3, with 7 bases fitting TRBD1. Per germline, CDR1 SGHTA and CDR2 FQGNSA. The CDR3 runs to 15 residues. V gave up 3 bases and J gave up 3 bases; unmatched junction bases: 6.

The chain links TRBV7-9 to TRBJ2-7; TRBD1 matches 8 bases. Trimming at V came to 5 bases and at J to 9 bases, leaving 9 bases not matched to a gene. The CDR3 is 13 residues long. Germline lookup yields CDR1 SEHNR and CDR2 FQNEAQ (reference sequence). The CDR3 spells CASSPGQARGQYF. Written as DNA, the CDR3 is TGTGCCAGCAGCCCGGGACAGGCCCGGGGGCAGTACTTC.

The CDR3 here is CASSRGRGENNEQFF. Here the CDR3 DNA reads TGTGCCAGCAGCCGGGGGCGGGGGGAGAACAATGAGCAGTTCTTC. This chain links TRBV5-4 with TRBJ2-1; 8 bases are a match to TRBD2. This CDR3 has 15 amino acids. CDR1 is SGHNT and CDR2 is YYREEE in the germline V gene (reference sequence). Trimming cost V 4 bases and J 5 bases; bases outside gene matches: 8.

This chain uses TRBV11-2 with TRBJ1-2, with 8 bases identical to TRBD1. The CDR3 has 16 amino acids. CDR1 is SGHAT and CDR2 is FQNNGV in the germline V gene. V lost 6 bases, J lost 3 bases, and 12 bases stayed unmatched. The CDR3 loop is CASSQRTGRAHYGYTF. Written as DNA, the CDR3 is TGTGCCAGCAGTCAGAGGACAGGGCGGGCTCACTATGGCTACACCTTC.

This sequence joins TRBV5-4 and TRBJ1-2, with 7 bases matching TRBD1. Germline assignment: CDR1 SGHNT and CDR2 YYREEE (reference sequence). V lost 4 bases to trimming and J lost 7 bases; unmatched junction nucleotides: 13. This CDR3 contains 15 residues. As DNA, the CDR3 is TGTGCCAGCAGCAGCGGGCAGACAGGGCCAGGTGGCTACACCTTC. Amino acids: CASSSGQTGPGGYTF.

The V and J genes are TRBV28 and TRBJ1-4, with 7 bases lining up with TRBD1. Germline V gives CDR1 MDHEN, CDR2 SYDVKM. The CDR3 loop spans 15 amino acids. Trimming removed 2 bases from V and 8 bases from J; junction bases left unmatched: 8. CDR3 protein: CASSLGGTVREKLFF. CDR3 bases: TGTGCCAGCAGTTTAGGGGGGACAGTGCGAGAAAAACTGTTTTTT. Drawing the rest from reference TRBV28 and TRBJ1-4, the complete variable domain is DVKVTQSSRYLVKRTGEKVFLECVQDMDHENMFWYRQDPGLGLRLIYFSYDVKMKEKGDIPEGYSVSREKKERFSLILESASTNQTSMYLCASSLGGTVREKLFFGSGTQLSVL.

The rearrangement joins TRBV12-3 or TRBV12-4 to TRBJ1-2, with 8 bases identical to TRBD1. V was pared by 5 bases and J by 7 bases, with 6 bases of the junction left unmatched. The CDR3 consists of 13 residues. In nucleotides, the CDR3 is TGTGCCAGCAGTACCCGACAGGGGATTGGCTACACCTTC. This translates into CASSTRQGIGYTF.

DNA of the CDR3: TGTGCCAGCAGAGAGACAGGATCCAATCAGCCCCAGCATTTT. This codes for CASRETGSNQPQHF. This chain joins TRBV28 and TRBJ1-5; D possibly corresponds to TRBD1 (6 bases). Germline V gives CDR1 MDHEN, CDR2 SYDVKM. V was cut by 6 bases and J by 3 bases, with 12 bases left in between. This CDR3 has 14 residues.

The genes are TRBV10-3 and TRBJ1-5, with 10 bases fitting TRBD1. Trimming removed 10 bases from V and 6 bases from J; junction bases left unmatched: 6. Germline-derived CDR1 and CDR2 are ENHRY and SYGVKD. This CDR3 has 13 amino acids. The CDR3 DNA follows: TGTGCCACCATCGGGGACAGGGGTCAGCCCCAGCATTTT. Translation: CATIGDRGQPQHF.

The CDR3 sequence: CASSVADSGGEQFF. The CDR3 coding sequence is TGTGCCAGCAGCGTAGCGGACAGCGGTGGTGAGCAGTTCTTC. The chain joins TRBV9 to TRBJ2-1, with a weak D call TRBD1 (6 bases). V lost 0 bases to trimming and J lost 9 bases, with 13 bases between them. The CDR3 is made up of 14 amino acids. Germline CDR1 SGDLS, CDR2 YYNGEE. The whole variable domain, remainder taken from reference TRBV9 and TRBJ2-1, is DSGVTQTPKHLITATGQRVTLRCSPRSGDLSVYWYQQSLDQGLQFLIQYYNGEERAKGNILERFSAQQFPDLHSELNLSSLELGDSALYFCASSVADSGGEQFFGPGTRLTVL.

The rearrangement joins TRBV28 to TRBJ1-1; D may be TRBD1 (5 bases). This CDR3 is 15 amino acids long. V lost 10 bases and J lost 0, with 18 bases in between. Germline V lookup: CDR1 MDHEN, CDR2 SYDVKM. CDR3 bases: TGTGCCATCCACGGGGTGGGGGGGATGAACACTGAAGCTTTCTTT. Its protein product is CAIHGVGGMNTEAFF.

The chain has TRBV28 and TRBJ2-2; 9 nucleotides match TRBD2. V lost 6 bases, J lost 7 bases, and 6 bases stayed unmatched. Germline V gene data show CDR1 as MDHEN and CDR2 as SYDVKM. CDR3 size: 14 residues. The CDR3 loop is CASRISGGGGELFF. CDR3 bases: TGTGCCAGCAGGATTAGCGGGGGAGGCGGGGAGCTGTTTTTT.

This chain joins TRBV5-8 and TRBJ1-5; 7 bases are a match to TRBD1. V gave up 5 bases and J gave up 2 bases; unmatched junction bases: 16. This CDR3 comprises 18 residues. The germline V gene has CDR1 SGHTS and CDR2 YDEGEE. CDR3 region: CASSSRGQLSKGNQPQHF. CDR3 sequence (DNA): TGTGCCAGCAGTTCGCGGGGACAGCTATCAAAGGGCAATCAGCCCCAGCATTTT.

The rearrangement joins TRBV6-2 or TRBV6-3 to TRBJ1-2; 7 bases are shared with TRBD1. Germline CDR1 is MNHEY and CDR2 is SVGEGT. The V segment lost 2 bases and the J segment 8 bases; nucleotides outside the gene matches: 8. The CDR3 contains 14 residues. In DNA form, the CDR3 reads TGTGCCAGCAGTTACGGTGACAGGGCGGGCGGCTACACCTTC. Amino acids: CASSYGDRAGGYTF.